These 15 T cell receptor beta chains were sequenced from one sample in a study of cytomegalovirus exposure and HLA in healthy donors. 60 Vbeta and 13 Jbeta primers were used in PCR. Assay used: immunoSEQ multiplex PCR; TCRdb lists only in-frame clones, some missing. The sample shows 50,000 to 55,000 clones, over 75% of them seen only once. The specimen was PBMCs. Source of these receptors: a boy aged 10-17 years in good health and CMV-seropositive.

The genes are TRBV7-9 and TRBJ2-3; tentative D call: TRBD2 (6 bases). The CDR3 sequence is 17 residues long. Trimming shortened V by 6 bases and J by 2 bases, and 21 bases separated the two germline ends. CDR1 and CDR2 from the germline V gene are SEHNR and FQNEAQ (reference sequence). Here the CDR3 DNA reads TGTGCCAGCAGTCAAACCCCCGGCGGGGAAGACACAGATACGCAGTATTTT. Protein product: CASSQTPGGEDTDTQYF.

V gene TRBV2 combines with J gene TRBJ2-1; the D gene is possibly TRBD1 (5 bases). This CDR3 has 15 residues. CDR1 is SNHLY, CDR2 FYNNEI, per germline. V was shortened by 3 bases and J by 2 bases, with 11 bases between the two germline ends. CDR3 region: CASSDGQGTYNEQFF. The CDR3 region has the DNA TGTGCCAGCAGTGACGGGCAGGGTACCTACAATGAGCAGTTCTTC.

CDR3 amino acids: CASRQDGNPYGYTF. The CDR3 nucleotides read TGTGCCAGCAGACAAGACGGGAACCCTTATGGCTACACCTTC. The chain carries TRBV6-5 and TRBJ1-2; unclear D gene. The V gene lost 6 bases and the J gene lost 5 bases, with 16 bases spanning the gap. CDR1 is MNHEY, CDR2 SVGAGI, per germline. There are 14 residues in the CDR3.

J is TRBJ1-5 and V is TRBV6-1; TRBD1 agrees at 8 bases. Trimming took 3 bases from V and 0 from J; bases not matched to a gene: 10. This CDR3 has 18 residues. Looked up from germline, CDR1 is MNHNS and CDR2 is SASEGT. The CDR3 loop reads CASSDRTGFDLSNQPQHF. The DNA of the CDR3 is TGTGCCAGCAGTGACCGGACAGGGTTTGACCTTAGCAATCAGCCCCAGCATTTT.

V usage is TRBV6-5 and J usage is TRBJ2-7; 7 bases map to TRBD1. CDR1 is MNHEY, CDR2 SVGAGI, per germline. The trim removed 2 bases at V and 1 base at J, leaving 8 bases unmatched. CDR3 length equals 16 residues. CDR3 bases: TGTGCCAGCAGTTACCGGTCGGGACAGAAGTCCTACGAGCAGTACTTC. Amino acids: CASSYRSGQKSYEQYF.

The gene calls are TRBV9 and TRBJ1-5; D is ambiguous. Germline assignment: CDR1 SGDLS and CDR2 YYNGEE. V was trimmed by 3 bases and J by 3 bases, leaving 13 bases between them. The CDR3 covers 15 residues. CDR3 protein: CASSEGGWANQPQHF. CDR3 in DNA: TGTGCCAGCAGCGAAGGAGGATGGGCCAATCAGCCCCAGCATTTT.

This clone showed up just once. This rearrangement joins TRBV5-4 to TRBJ2-5; 11 bases map to TRBD1. The last part of the DNA fits TRBJ2-7 better; the J call may be wrong. The CDR3 is 12 amino acids. Per the germline V gene, CDR1 is SGHNT and CDR2 is YYREEE (reference sequence). The DNA of the CDR3 is TGTGCCAGCGGGACAGGGGGTCCCGAGCAGTACTTC. It encodes CASGTGGPEQYF.

This rearrangement joins TRBV5-1 to TRBJ2-3; 12 bases align to TRBD2. The V gene's germline CDR1 is SGHRS and CDR2 YFSETQ. This CDR3 has 17 amino acids. Losses at the gene ends were 4 bases for V and 9 bases for J; bases not matched to a gene: 15. CDR3 DNA: TGCGCCAGCAGCCCGCCGACTAGCGGGGGAACGGAATTGACGCAGTATTTT. This sequence encodes CASSPPTSGGTELTQYF.

This chain joins TRBV4-2 and TRBJ2-2; 9 bases fit TRBD1. In germline, CDR1 is LGHNA, CDR2 YNFKEQ. The CDR3 runs to 17 residues. V lost 4 bases and J lost 1; bases outside the gene matches: 7. The chain's CDR3 is CASSLTGTGLNTGELFF. CDR3 DNA: TGTGCCAGCAGCCTTACCGGGACAGGGCTGAACACCGGGGAGCTGTTTTTT.

The chain carries TRBV13 and TRBJ2-5, with 16 bases lining up with TRBD2. J gave up 7 bases and V 6 bases, and 11 bases lay outside the gene matches. Germline assignment: CDR1 PRHDT and CDR2 FYEKMQ (reference sequence). The CDR3 is made up of 17 amino acids. CDR3 in DNA: TGTGCCAGCAGTCCTACCGGGACTAGCGGGGGGGCCGCGACCCAGTACTTC. It translates to CASSPTGTSGGAATQYF.

The chain joins TRBV5-1 to TRBJ1-2; TRBD1 matches 9 bases. The CDR3 runs to 16 residues. Germline trimming cut 3 bases from V and 3 bases from J; bases unmatched to any gene: 9. Germline V lookup: CDR1 SGHRS, CDR2 YFSETQ. The CDR3 protein is CASSWGGWTGDYGYTF. In DNA, the CDR3 is TGCGCCAGCAGCTGGGGCGGTTGGACAGGGGACTATGGCTACACCTTC.

This chain connects TRBV2 to TRBJ2-6; D not resolved. V lost 4 bases and J lost 4, with 8 bases in between. The CDR3 length is 14 residues. The germline V gene encodes CDR1 SNHLY and CDR2 FYNNEI. The CDR3 nucleotides read TGTGCCAGCAGTGTCGGGTCCGGGGCCAACGTCCTGACTTTC. Its protein is CASSVGSGANVLTF. Combining the CDR3 with reference TRBV2 and TRBJ2-6 gives the whole variable domain EPEVTQTPSHQVTQMGQEVILRCVPISNHLYFYWYRQILGQKVEFLVSFYNNEISEKSEIFDDQFSVERPDGSNFTLKIRSTKLEDSAMYFCASSVGSGANVLTFGAGSRLTVL.

The chain carries TRBV7-3 and TRBJ2-2; D not certain. The CDR3 consists of 13 residues. CDR1 SGHTA and CDR2 FQGTGA come from the germline V gene. The V end was cut by 4 bases, the J end by 0 bases, with 3 bases between. The CDR3 protein is CASSSSNTGELFF. CDR3 nucleotides: TGTGCCAGCAGCTCCTCGAACACCGGGGAGCTGTTTTTT.

V and J are TRBV27 and TRBJ1-2, with D maybe TRBD1 (6 bases). Trimming cost V 2 bases and J 4 bases, with 11 bases left between them. Germline CDR1 and CDR2: MNHEY and SMNVEV (reference sequence). This CDR3 has 14 amino acids. CDR3 protein: CASSLTGFGYGYTF. The CDR3 bases are TGTGCCAGCAGTTTAACAGGGTTCGGCTATGGCTACACCTTC.

The rearrangement joins TRBV5-6 to TRBJ1-1; TRBD1 is a possible D gene (5 bases). The germline V and J ends were trimmed by 3 bases and 11 bases, with 17 bases remaining between them. Germline lookup yields CDR1 SGHDT and CDR2 YYEEEE. The CDR3 totals 13 residues. For the CDR3, the DNA is TGTGCCAGCAGCTCCACCTCAGGGAAACCCGCTTTCTTT. It codes for CASSSTSGKPAFF.